Below are 5 T cell receptor beta chains sequenced from a single sample in a study of blood T cell repertoires in COVID-19 (dated by TCRdb to 2020 to 2021). The library came from the immunoSEQ multiplex PCR assay. This is the immuneACCESS table as TCRdb keeps it, with only in-frame sequences that have V and J called. A part of the clones is gone; compared with another copy, unresolved V genes explain less than half, and the rest is unexplained. This sample lists about 240,000 clones; around 80% were detected once. The ten largest clonotypes hold roughly 3.3% of the sample. Sequencing was carried out using peripheral blood. Source of these receptors: a woman aged 18-35 years with acute or convalescent COVID-19.

The chain is built from TRBV7-9 and TRBJ2-7, with 7 nucleotides matching TRBD2. The V and J ends lost 5 bases and 1 base, in that order; junction bases with no gene match: 11. Germline V gene lookup returns CDR1 SEHNR and CDR2 FQNEAQ (reference sequence). CDR3 length: 16 amino acids. The CDR3 region is CASSTQSGTRSYEQYF. In DNA form, the CDR3 reads TGTGCCAGCAGCACCCAGAGCGGGACGAGATCCTACGAGCAGTACTTC.

The chain recombines TRBV28 with TRBJ2-7, with 11 bases fitting TRBD2. The CDR3 runs to 16 residues. Trimming removed 5 bases from V and 2 bases from J; junction bases left unmatched: 8. Germline CDR1 and CDR2: MDHEN and SYDVKM. CDR3 nucleotides: TGTGCCAGCAGTGACCTTACTAGCGGGAGCCCCTACGAGCAGTACTTC. Translation: CASSDLTSGSPYEQYF.

This chain uses TRBV15 with TRBJ2-1; TRBD2 aligns across 9 bases. Looked up from germline, CDR1 is LNHNV and CDR2 is YYDKDF (reference sequence). The CDR3 length is 13 residues. V was clipped by 1 base and J by 9 bases; unmatched bases: 1. The CDR3 DNA reads TGTGCCACCAGCAGAGGTAGCGGGAGTGAGCAGTTCTTC. This sequence encodes CATSRGSGSEQFF.

The CDR3 DNA reads TGTGCCAGCAGCTCCAACCCAGGGGCTAAGTGGCCCCAGCATTTT. Its translation is CASSSNPGAKWPQHF. This chain connects TRBV7-2 to TRBJ1-5, with D possibly TRBD1 on 6 matching bases. Per germline, CDR1 SGHTA and CDR2 FQGNSA. The CDR3 totals 15 residues. V dropped 4 bases and J dropped 9 bases, with 19 bases sitting between them.

This rearrangement joins TRBV6-5 to TRBJ2-1; D uncertain. The CDR3 spans 12 residues. CDR1 is MNHEY, CDR2 SVGAGI, per germline. Trimming left V 6 bases short and J 7 bases short, with 10 bases between. CDR3 DNA: TGTGCCAGCAGGGCTGCATGGAATGAGCAGTTCTTC. Amino acid sequence: CASRAAWNEQFF.